These 30 T cell receptor beta chains came from one sample sequenced in a study of shared clonotypes between healthy human individuals. Terminally differentiated effector memory CD45RA+ cells were excluded from the naive CD8 cells, which were CD45RO-negative and positively selected for CCR7. Profiling relied on immunoSEQ multiplex PCR, and the TCRdb table lists in-frame clones only, not all of them. Altogether about 2.1 million clones are present, about 94% being singletons, with the ten largest covering more than 1.5%. Sequencing input: naive CD8+ T cells from PBMCs. The receptors come from a man aged 18 to 29 in good health. Some clones in this sample may be carry-over from other donors' samples.

The chain carries TRBV27 and TRBJ1-4; possible D gene TRBD1, 5 bases. CDR1 and CDR2 from the germline V gene are MNHEY and SMNVEV (reference sequence). This CDR3 spans 17 amino acids. V was cut by 4 bases and J by 0 bases, with 15 bases left in between. This CDR3 reads CASSWDPGLPTNEKLFF. The CDR3 nucleotides read TGTGCCAGCAGTTGGGACCCAGGGCTCCCAACTAATGAAAAACTGTTTTTT.

This chain uses TRBV18 with TRBJ2-5, with 14 positions matching TRBD2. Looked up from germline, CDR1 is KGHSH and CDR2 is LQKENI. Trimming cost V 3 bases and J 5 bases; bases outside gene matches: 5. The CDR3 is made up of 16 amino acids. DNA of the CDR3: TGTGCCAGCTCACCGGGACTAGCGGGAGTAAGGGAGACCCAGTACTTC. Amino acids: CASSPGLAGVRETQYF.

A word on this clone: Other DNA sequences of this sample code for an identical CDR3. This sequence joins TRBV27 and TRBJ2-7; D might be TRBD2 (7 bases). V gave up 3 bases and J gave up 3 bases, with 12 bases separating them. CDR1 is MNHEY and CDR2 is SMNVEV in the germline V gene (reference sequence). This CDR3 has 14 amino acids. The CDR3 protein is CASSFGGASYEQYF. For the CDR3, the DNA is TGTGCCAGCAGTTTTGGGGGGGCGAGCTACGAGCAGTACTTC.

The count of this clone is one. Other DNA sequences within the sample encode an identical CDR3. This chain links TRBV27 with TRBJ2-7; TRBD1 might be the D (6 bases). The length of the CDR3 is 13 residues. Germline CDR1 is MNHEY and CDR2 is SMNVEV (reference sequence). With 4 bases removed from V and 2 bases from J, the gap between germline ends came to 9 bases. CDR3 residues: CASSSGATYEQYF. CDR3 nucleotide sequence: TGTGCCAGCAGTTCAGGGGCTACCTACGAGCAGTACTTC.

This chain joins TRBV7-8 and TRBJ1-4; the match to TRBD1 covers 9 bases. CDR1 and CDR2 (germline): SGHVS, FQNEAQ. V was clipped by 4 bases and J by 7 bases; unmatched bases: 7. The CDR3 length is 15 residues. The CDR3 protein is CASSSTGGMAEKLFF. In DNA, the CDR3 is TGTGCCAGCAGCTCGACAGGGGGTATGGCTGAAAAACTGTTTTTT.

This chain joins TRBV10-1 and TRBJ2-1; 9 bases fit TRBD2. The CDR3 covers 16 residues. In germline, CDR1 is WNHNN, CDR2 SYGVQD (reference sequence). V lost 0 bases and J lost 8; bases outside the gene matches: 8. The CDR3 coding sequence is TGCGCCAGCAGTGAGTCGAAGGTAGCGGGAGTCTATGAGCAGTTCTTC. Translation: CASSESKVAGVYEQFF.

The rearrangement joins TRBV28 to TRBJ1-2; D gene uncertain. Germline V gene sequence: CDR1 MDHEN, CDR2 SYDVKM. Trimming took 0 bases from V and 7 from J, leaving 15 bases between them. The CDR3 consists of 15 residues. For the CDR3, the DNA is TGTGCCAGCAGTTTATGCAAGGCCGGTTTGTGTGGCTACACCTTC. Its translation is CASSLCKAGLCGYTF.

V and J are TRBV19 and TRBJ1-4, with D unresolved. The ends were cut back, 3 bases at V and 0 bases at J, with 5 bases in the middle. In germline, CDR1 is LNHDA, CDR2 SQIVND (reference sequence). The CDR3 extends over 14 amino acids. CDR3 protein: CASSMVATNEKLFF. CDR3 DNA sequence: TGTGCCAGTAGTATGGTTGCAACTAATGAAAAACTGTTTTTT.

The CDR3 DNA sequence: TGTGCCAGCAGTCCTAGCGGGGAGGCGCGGGAGCTGTTTTTT. Its translation is CASSPSGEARELFF. The chain combines TRBV6-5 with TRBJ2-2; 9 bases match TRBD2. J lost 9 bases, V lost 5 bases, and 7 bases had no gene match. CDR1 and CDR2 (germline): MNHEY, SVGAGI. The CDR3 sequence is 14 residues long.

The gene calls are TRBV29-1 and TRBJ2-7, with D uncertain. The V and J ends lost 6 bases and 3 bases respectively, with 9 bases between them. This CDR3 region has 11 residues. Germline CDR1 is SQVTM and CDR2 is ANQGSEA. For the CDR3, the DNA is TGCAGCGTCGACAACTACTACGAGCAGTACTTC. It is translated as CSVDNYYEQYF.

The rearrangement uses TRBV25-1 and TRBJ2-7, with a possible D match to TRBD1 (6 bases). CDR1 is MGHDK, CDR2 SYGVNS, per germline. The germline V and J ends were trimmed by 6 bases and 0 bases, with 9 bases remaining between them. The CDR3 totals 13 residues. CDR3 DNA: TGTGCCAGCAGCCGACAGGCCTCCTACGAGCAGTACTTC. Residues: CASSRQASYEQYF.

The chain employs TRBV19 and TRBJ1-1, with D maybe TRBD1 (5 bases). The CDR3 sequence is 15 residues long. Germline V gene data show CDR1 as LNHDA and CDR2 as SQIVND (reference sequence). The V and J ends lost 4 bases and 3 bases respectively, with 15 bases between them. The CDR3 DNA reads as TGTGCCAGTAGTAGCCTTTGGGGAGGGGACACTGAAGCTTTCTTT. Protein: CASSSLWGGDTEAFF.

The CDR3 DNA is TGTGCCAGCAGCCCGCGGGATGGCGGGACAGGGAACACCGGGGAGCTGTTTTTT. Translation gives CASSPRDGGTGNTGELFF. The chain recombines TRBV7-2 with TRBJ2-2; 8 bases are a match to TRBD1. Trimming at V came to 5 bases and at J to 1 base, leaving 12 bases not matched to a gene. Per the germline V gene, CDR1 is SGHTA and CDR2 is FQGNSA. This CDR3 is 18 amino acids long.

This rearrangement joins TRBV10-3 to TRBJ2-7; the D gene is possibly TRBD2 (6 bases). CDR1 and CDR2 from the germline V gene are ENHRY and SYGVKD. V was trimmed by 4 bases and J by 3 bases, leaving 7 bases between them. CDR3 length: 12 residues. Written as DNA, the CDR3 is TGTGCCATCAGTGGGGGGGACTACGAGCAGTACTTC. Its protein is CAISGGDYEQYF.

This clone has just a few counts. The V and J genes are TRBV14 and TRBJ1-1; D not certain. Germline assignment: CDR1 SGHDN and CDR2 FVKESK. CDR3 length: 15 residues. Trimming pared 1 base from V and 3 bases from J, leaving 12 bases between. The CDR3 is CASSQGSPGYTEAFF. As DNA, the CDR3 is TGTGCCAGCAGCCAAGGGTCTCCGGGGTACACTGAAGCTTTCTTT.

The CDR3 DNA follows: TGTGCCAGTAGTATTAATCTGTGGCGGCTAGGGAAAAACATTCAGTACTTC. Translating gives CASSINLWRLGKNIQYF. The chain links TRBV19 to TRBJ2-4; D is ambiguous. The CDR3 loop spans 17 amino acids. V was trimmed by 3 bases and J by 4 bases, leaving 19 bases between them. Germline CDR1 reads LNHDA; CDR2 reads SQIVND (reference sequence).

The chain employs TRBV4-1 and TRBJ1-2, with D perhaps TRBD1 (5 bases). Trimming shortened V by 5 bases and J by 4 bases, and 23 bases separated the two germline ends. In germline, CDR1 is MGHRA, CDR2 YSYEKL. This CDR3 comprises 17 residues. The CDR3 loop is CASSEIAKRMGLYGYTF. CDR3 in DNA: TGCGCCAGCAGCGAGATAGCTAAAAGAATGGGGCTCTATGGCTACACCTTC.

The chain employs TRBV6-6 and TRBJ1-1; 7 bases are shared with TRBD1. With 6 bases clipped from V and 0 bases from J, the junction kept 4 bases outside the gene matches. Germline V gene data show CDR1 as MNHNY and CDR2 as SVGAGI (reference sequence). The CDR3 has 14 residues. CDR3 nucleotide sequence: TGTGCCAGCAGCCCGACAGGGATGAACACTGAAGCTTTCTTT. This encodes CASSPTGMNTEAFF.

In regard to this clone: Other DNA sequences from this sample encode an identical CDR3 as well. The chain joins TRBV28 to TRBJ2-7; D not certain. The CDR3 contains 12 residues. Germline lookup yields CDR1 MDHEN and CDR2 SYDVKM. V was shortened by 6 bases and J by 3 bases, with 9 bases between the two germline ends. CDR3 sequence (DNA): TGTGCCAGCAGCCTCGGAGTCTACGAGCAGTACTTC. Its translation is CASSLGVYEQYF.

CDR3 bases: TGTGCCAGTAGAATAACAGGGTGGATGACTAATGAAAAACTGTTTTTT. Protein: CASRITGWMTNEKLFF. The J gene is TRBJ1-4, the V gene TRBV19; possibly TRBD1 for D (6 bases). The CDR3 runs 16 residues. V was clipped by 6 bases and J by 2 bases, with 16 bases between them. In germline, CDR1 is LNHDA, CDR2 SQIVND (reference sequence).

As concerns this clone: At the DNA level, this CDR3 is encoded by other sequences in the same sample as well. The V gene is TRBV7-9, the J gene TRBJ2-1, with D unclear. The CDR3 is 12 residues long. Between the trimmed V and J ends, which lost 5 bases and 8 bases, there was a span of 10 bases. Germline V gene data show CDR1 as SEHNR and CDR2 as FQNEAQ (reference sequence). As DNA, the CDR3 is TGTGCCAGCAGCCCGCAAGCCGATGAGCAGTTCTTC. Protein: CASSPQADEQFF.

This clone was seen just once. The CDR3: CASSLLAGVNTDTQYF. The CDR3 nucleotides read TGTGCCAGCAGCCTACTAGCGGGAGTTAACACAGATACGCAGTATTTT. The chain uses TRBV9 and TRBJ2-3, with 11 bases lining up with TRBD2. J was trimmed by 2 bases and V by 4 bases; bases with no gene match: 6. Germline CDR1 is SGDLS and CDR2 is YYNGEE. The length of the CDR3 is 16 residues.

V is TRBV13 and J is TRBJ2-7, with 9 bases fitting TRBD1. Germline loops: CDR1 PRHDT, CDR2 FYEKMQ (reference sequence). The ends lost 4 bases at V and 4 bases at J; junction bases unmatched: 20. This CDR3 contains 19 residues. The CDR3: CASSWGGQPGQGMRYEQYF. DNA of the CDR3: TGTGCCAGCAGCTGGGGAGGTCAACCGGGACAGGGCATGAGGTACGAGCAGTACTTC.

The chain joins TRBV6-5 to TRBJ2-2; the D gene is possibly TRBD1 (5 bases). The V gene lost 2 bases and the J gene lost 6 bases, with 7 bases spanning the gap. Germline CDR1 is MNHEY and CDR2 is SVGAGI. CDR3 length equals 13 residues. Here the CDR3 reads CASSYGRAGELFF. The CDR3 DNA follows: TGTGCCAGCAGTTACGGCAGGGCCGGGGAGCTGTTTTTT.

J is TRBJ2-5 and V is TRBV11-3, with D possibly matching TRBD1 (5 bases). Trimming stripped 4 bases from V and 2 bases from J, with 8 bases between. The CDR3 runs to 13 residues. Germline assignment: CDR1 SGHNT and CDR2 YENEEA. The CDR3 reads CASSYQGQETQYF. CDR3 bases: TGTGCCAGCAGCTATCAGGGACAAGAGACCCAGTACTTC.

The chain is built from TRBV5-4 and TRBJ2-5; D unclear. The end of the DNA fits TRBJ2-7 better, so the J call may be wrong. The CDR3 is made up of 12 amino acids. Germline V CDR1 and CDR2: SGHNT, YYREEE (reference sequence). The CDR3 region is CASSLWPYEQYF. The CDR3 DNA follows: TGTGCCAGCAGCTTGTGGCCCTACGAGCAGTACTTC.

This clone showed up just once. The chain recombines TRBV7-9 with TRBJ1-2, with 12 bases that match TRBD1. This CDR3 has 16 amino acids. V lost 3 bases, J lost 8 bases, and 10 bases stayed unmatched. Germline V gives CDR1 SEHNR, CDR2 FQNEAQ (reference sequence). The CDR3 is CASSLGTGGIRGGYTF. In DNA, the CDR3 is TGTGCCAGCAGCTTGGGGACAGGGGGCATCAGGGGAGGCTACACCTTC.

On this clone: The sample has other DNA sequences that encode this CDR3 too. The chain recombines TRBV9 with TRBJ2-7; 11 bases map to TRBD1. The J segment lost 4 bases and the V segment lost 4 bases, leaving 4 bases of the junction unmatched. Germline V gives CDR1 SGDLS, CDR2 YYNGEE. The CDR3 has 14 residues. The CDR3 DNA is TGTGCCAGCAGCTTTGGGACAGGGGGTTACGAGCAGTACTTC. This codes for CASSFGTGGYEQYF.

The chain combines TRBV9 with TRBJ1-2, with TRBD1 identical over 8 bases. V was pared by 3 bases and J by 4 bases, with 5 bases of the junction left unmatched. The CDR3 is 14 residues long. The germline V gene encodes CDR1 SGDLS and CDR2 YYNGEE. CDR3 region: CASSGDRGTYGYTF. The CDR3 coding sequence is TGTGCCAGCAGCGGAGACAGGGGCACCTATGGCTACACCTTC.

The chain is built from TRBV4-1 and TRBJ2-7; TRBD2 matches 8 bases. Per the germline V gene, CDR1 is MGHRA and CDR2 is YSYEKL. The CDR3 totals 17 residues. V was pared by 3 bases and J by 0 bases, with 10 bases of the junction left unmatched. The CDR3 sequence: CASSHWTSSKSSYEQYF. Here the CDR3 DNA reads TGCGCCAGCAGCCACTGGACTAGCTCCAAGAGCTCCTACGAGCAGTACTTC.